This TCR beta chain is from a study of cytomegalovirus exposure and HLA in healthy donors. Whole-study findings and limits: An analysis that came later showed most CMV-associated TCR beta chains appearing HLA-restricted. Reports indicated that the classifier achieved high specificity and sensitivity in diagnosing cytomegalovirus status. Roughly even sequencing depth across donors was the assumption behind the presence/absence analyses.

Germline assignment: CDR1 MDHEN and CDR2 SYDVKM. V gave up 5 bases and J gave up 4 bases, with 26 bases separating them. The CDR3 spans 18 residues. This clone was counted only a few times. Its specificity is unknown. With 60 Vbeta and 13 Jbeta primers, the PCR was carried out. Measured with immunoSEQ multiplex PCR; TCRdb has only the in-frame clones, and not every one. The data hold approximately 90,000 clones, with about 78% observed a single time. What was sequenced was PBMCs. The chain joins TRBV28 to TRBJ1-2; a possible D gene is TRBD1 (6 bases). This TCR came from a man between 40 and 49 years old in good health and CMV-seronegative. In nucleotides, the CDR3 is TGTGCCAGCAGTCATACAGGGCCGCTAACCGCGCTTAGCTATGGCTACACCTTC. Its translation is CASSHTGPLTALSYGYTF.